These T cell receptor beta chains were read from a single sample in a study of T-cell memory formation after mild COVID-19. MiXCR, applied by TCRdb to the 5' RACE reads, yields one record per CDR3 protein. The sample yields hundreds of thousands of distinct CDR3 sequences, approximately 13% seen once. The sequencing sample was made of PBMCs or a T cell subset sorted from them (not recorded which). The receptors here all came from a man aged 18 to 35 who had mild COVID-19 (a few samples of this study predate the infection). Cell type and time point are not known. The CDR3 runs from the conserved cysteine through the conserved F or W. A D gene is named only where the DNA matches it firmly. Size tells how often a clone was seen (once, few, many) or the class of an expanded clone, and some rows leave it out.

J,size,D,V,CDR3,DNA
TRBJ1-1,.,.,TRBV5-1,CASCLSLNTEAFF,TGCGCCAGCTGCTTATCCTTGAACACTGAAGCTTTCTTT
TRBJ1-2,.,TRBD1,TRBV5-1,CASSLMGQGAGVYTF,TGCGCCAGCAGCTTAATGGGACAGGGGGCTGGAGTCTACACCTTC
TRBJ2-5,many,.,TRBV18,CASSHPLETQYF,TGTGCCAGCTCACACCCCCTAGAGACCCAGTACTTC
TRBJ1-5,.,TRBD1,TRBV6-6,CASSYSTGDQPQHF,TGTGCCAGCAGTTACTCAACAGGGGATCAGCCCCAGCATTTT
TRBJ2-2,.,.,TRBV2,CASRGKITGHNPLFF,TGTGCCAGCAGGGGAAAAATAACGGGCCATAACCCGCTGTTTTTT
TRBJ1-3,many,.,TRBV14,CASSQDPGRIGNTIYF,TGTGCCAGCAGCCAAGACCCAGGGAGGATTGGAAACACCATATATTTT
TRBJ1-3,.,TRBD1,TRBV5-1,CASSLAGRGSTIYF,TGCGCCAGCAGCTTGGCCGGCAGGGGGAGCACCATATATTTT
TRBJ1-6,few,.,TRBV5-1,CASSLVYDGGSPLHF,TGCGCCAGCAGCTTGGTATACGACGGTGGTTCACCCCTCCACTTT
TRBJ2-1,.,TRBD2,TRBV9,CASSVATGGSSYNEQFF,TGTGCCAGCAGCGTAGCGACGGGGGGGAGCTCCTACAATGAGCAGTTCTTC
TRBJ1-6,.,.,TRBV6-1,CASRESYNSPLHF,TGTGCCAGCAGGGAGTCCTATAATTCACCCCTCCACTTT
TRBJ2-3,.,.,TRBV7-6,CASSMDRRGLGTDTQYF,TGTGCCAGCAGCATGGACAGGCGGGGGTTAGGTACAGATACGCAGTATTTT
TRBJ1-1,once,.,TRBV4-1,CASSQGTGGSGTEAFF,TGCGCCAGCAGCCAAGGTACAGGTGGGTCCGGCACTGAAGCTTTCTTT
TRBJ2-3,.,TRBD1,TRBV10-3,CAISGDSYTDTQYF,TGTGCCATCAGTGGGGACAGTTACACAGATACGCAGTATTTT
TRBJ1-4,.,TRBD1,TRBV9,CASSETGFIGEKLFF,TGTGCCAGCAGCGAGACAGGGTTTATCGGTGAAAAACTGTTTTTT
TRBJ1-1,.,.,TRBV7-9,CASRGQGGGTEAFF,TGTGCCAGCAGAGGTCAAGGCGGAGGGACTGAAGCTTTCTTT
TRBJ2-3,.,.,TRBV18,CASSPGWSTDTQYF,TGTGCCAGCTCCCCGGGATGGAGCACAGATACGCAGTATTTT
TRBJ2-7,few,TRBD2,TRBV9,CASSVAASGGFYEQYF,TGTGCCAGCAGCGTAGCTGCTAGCGGGGGGTTCTACGAGCAGTACTTC
TRBJ2-1,few,TRBD2,TRBV5-6,CASSSSAGDNEQFF,TGTGCCAGCAGCTCTAGCGCGGGGGACAATGAGCAGTTCTTC
TRBJ2-4,.,.,TRBV10-3,CAISESENIQYF,TGTGCCATCAGTGAGTCCGAAAACATTCAGTACTTC
TRBJ1-6,few,TRBD1,TRBV7-2,CASRTIRDRGTPLHF,TGTGCCAGCAGGACTATCCGGGACAGGGGTACACCCCTCCACTTT
TRBJ1-5,.,.,TRBV7-2,CASSFTDGNQPQHF,TGTGCCAGCAGCTTCACAGATGGCAATCAGCCCCAGCATTTT
TRBJ2-6,.,.,TRBV6-5,CASSYGLGGANVLTF,TGTGCCAGCAGTTACGGCCTGGGGGGGGCCAACGTCCTGACTTTC
TRBJ2-7,few,.,TRBV6-2/TRBV6-3,CASSHDPGQRYAYEQYF,TGTGCCAGCAGTCACGACCCCGGGCAGCGCTACGCCTACGAGCAGTACTTC
TRBJ1-2,few,.,TRBV7-9,CASSLGGGSVGYTF,TGTGCCAGCAGCCTAGGCGGGGGCTCCGTCGGCTACACCTTC
TRBJ2-5,few,.,TRBV12-3/TRBV12-4,CASSLNVGRETQYF,TGTGCCAGCAGTTTAAACGTTGGGCGGGAGACCCAGTACTTC
TRBJ2-1,.,.,TRBV4-1,CASSQASEQFF,TGCGCCAGCAGCCAAGCCAGTGAGCAGTTCTTC
TRBJ2-4,.,TRBD1,TRBV2,CASGTVFHIQYF,TGTGCCAGCGGGACAGTGTTTCACATTCAGTACTTC
TRBJ2-2,.,.,TRBV7-9,CASSLFQGYTGELFF,TGTGCCAGCAGCTTGTTCCAGGGGTACACCGGGGAGCTGTTTTTT
TRBJ1-2,.,TRBD1,TRBV28,CASSRRDRVDYGYTF,TGTGCCAGCAGCAGACGGGACAGGGTCGACTATGGCTACACCTTC
TRBJ1-3,.,.,TRBV6-5,CASSYGAHSGNTIYF,TGTGCCAGCAGTTACGGAGCACATTCTGGAAACACCATATATTTT
TRBJ2-5,few,TRBD1,TRBV10-3,CAISPGQGSETQYF,TGTGCCATCAGTCCGGGACAGGGATCGGAGACCCAGTACTTC
TRBJ2-3,few,.,TRBV20-1,CSARDVLSTTDTQYF,TGCAGTGCTAGAGATGTCCTCTCAACCACAGATACGCAGTATTTT
TRBJ2-2,.,TRBD1,TRBV6-5,CASRRQGVTGELFF,TGTGCCAGCAGACGACAGGGGGTGACCGGGGAGCTGTTTTTT
TRBJ1-1,once,.,TRBV7-2,CASSLQWAEAFF,TGTGCCAGCAGCTTACAGTGGGCTGAAGCTTTCTTT
TRBJ2-1,few,TRBD2,TRBV7-9,CASSPIQGLNLGASGSDYNEQFF,TGTGCCAGCAGCCCTATACAGGGTTTGAATTTGGGAGCTAGCGGGTCTGACTACAATGAGCAGTTCTTC
TRBJ2-7,.,.,TRBV5-1,CASSLYQTDSGAYEQYF,TGCGCCAGCAGCTTGTACCAAACGGACAGCGGGGCCTACGAGCAGTACTTC
TRBJ2-5,few,TRBD2,TRBV29-1,CSVGLAGGVLETQYF,TGCAGCGTGGGACTAGCGGGGGGCGTGTTGGAGACCCAGTACTTC
TRBJ2-3,.,.,TRBV12-5,CASGDISGDTQYF,TGTGCTAGTGGTGACATTTCCGGGGATACGCAGTATTTT
TRBJ1-5,few,.,TRBV10-3,CAISEDSYQPQHF,TGTGCCATCAGTGAGGACAGCTATCAGCCCCAGCATTTT
TRBJ1-1,.,TRBD1,TRBV20-1,CSAQGGYTEAFF,TGCAGTGCTCAGGGGGGGTACACTGAAGCTTTCTTT
TRBJ2-5,many,.,TRBV5-1,CASSLWGPGETQYF,TGCGCCAGCAGCTTATGGGGGCCCGGAGAGACCCAGTACTTC
TRBJ2-3,few,TRBD2,TRBV4-3,CASRPGTSGYTDTQYF,TGCGCCAGCAGACCCGGGACTAGCGGGTACACAGATACGCAGTATTTT
TRBJ1-5,many,.,TRBV7-2,CASSPQLARNQPQHF,TGTGCCAGCAGCCCCCAGCTAGCGCGCAATCAGCCCCAGCATTTT
TRBJ1-1,.,.,TRBV18,CASSPPRATEAFF,TGTGCCAGCTCACCACCCCGAGCGACTGAAGCTTTCTTT